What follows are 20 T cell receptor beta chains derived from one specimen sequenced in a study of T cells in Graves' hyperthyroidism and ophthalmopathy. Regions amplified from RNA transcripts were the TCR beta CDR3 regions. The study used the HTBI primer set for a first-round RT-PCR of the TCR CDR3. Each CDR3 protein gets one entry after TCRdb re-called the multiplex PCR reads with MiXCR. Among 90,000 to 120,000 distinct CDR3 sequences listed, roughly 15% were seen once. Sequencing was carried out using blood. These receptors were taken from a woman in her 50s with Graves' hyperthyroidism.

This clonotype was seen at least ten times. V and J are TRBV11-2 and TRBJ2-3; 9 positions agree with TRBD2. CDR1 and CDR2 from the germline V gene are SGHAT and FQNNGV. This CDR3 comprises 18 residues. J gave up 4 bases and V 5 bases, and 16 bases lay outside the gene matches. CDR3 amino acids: CASSRTRGASGTSDTQYF. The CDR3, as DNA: TGTGCCAGCAGCCGAACCCGAGGGGCTAGCGGGACCTCAGATACGCAGTATTTT.

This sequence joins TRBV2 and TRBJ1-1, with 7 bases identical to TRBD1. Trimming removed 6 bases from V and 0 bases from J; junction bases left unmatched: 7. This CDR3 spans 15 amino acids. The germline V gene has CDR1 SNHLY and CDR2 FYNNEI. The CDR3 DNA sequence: TGTGCCAGCAGGGACGTCGGGACAGTGAACACTGAAGCTTTCTTT. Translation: CASRDVGTVNTEAFF. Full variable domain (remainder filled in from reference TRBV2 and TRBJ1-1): EPEVTQTPSHQVTQMGQEVILRCVPISNHLYFYWYRQILGQKVEFLVSFYNNEISEKSEIFDDQFSVERPDGSNFTLKIRSTKLEDSAMYFCASRDVGTVNTEAFFGQGTRLTVV.

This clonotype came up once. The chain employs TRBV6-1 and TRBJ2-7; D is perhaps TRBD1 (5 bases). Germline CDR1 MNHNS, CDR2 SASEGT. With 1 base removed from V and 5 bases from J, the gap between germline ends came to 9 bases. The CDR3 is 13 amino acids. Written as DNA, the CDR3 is TGTGCCAGCAGTGAAGTCAGGGTCGACGAGCAGTACTTC. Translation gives CASSEVRVDEQYF.

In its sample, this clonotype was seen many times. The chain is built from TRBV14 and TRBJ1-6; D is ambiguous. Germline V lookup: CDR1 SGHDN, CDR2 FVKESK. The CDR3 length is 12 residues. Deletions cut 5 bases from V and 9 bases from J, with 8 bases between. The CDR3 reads CASSGTASPLHF. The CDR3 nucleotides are TGTGCCAGCAGCGGAACCGCTTCACCCCTCCACTTT.

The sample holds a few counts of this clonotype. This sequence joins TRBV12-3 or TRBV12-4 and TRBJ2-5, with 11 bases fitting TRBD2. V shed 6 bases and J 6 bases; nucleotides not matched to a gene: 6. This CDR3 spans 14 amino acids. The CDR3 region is CASRRSGRDKTQYF. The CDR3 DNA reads TGTGCCAGCAGGCGTAGCGGGAGGGATAAGACCCAGTACTTC.

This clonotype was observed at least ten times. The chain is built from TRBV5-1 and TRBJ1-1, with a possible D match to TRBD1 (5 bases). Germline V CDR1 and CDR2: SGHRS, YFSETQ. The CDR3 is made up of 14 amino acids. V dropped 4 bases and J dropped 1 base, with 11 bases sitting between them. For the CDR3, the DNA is TGCGCCAGCAGCCCGTCGACAGAGAACACTGAAGCTTTCTTT. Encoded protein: CASSPSTENTEAFF.

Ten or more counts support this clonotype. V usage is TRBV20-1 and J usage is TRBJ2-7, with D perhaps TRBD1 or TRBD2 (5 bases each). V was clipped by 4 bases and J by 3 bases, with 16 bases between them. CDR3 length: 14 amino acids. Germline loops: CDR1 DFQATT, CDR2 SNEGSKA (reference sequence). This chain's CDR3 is CSATGTYHFYEQYF. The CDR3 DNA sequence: TGCAGTGCTACCGGGACGTACCATTTCTACGAGCAGTACTTC.

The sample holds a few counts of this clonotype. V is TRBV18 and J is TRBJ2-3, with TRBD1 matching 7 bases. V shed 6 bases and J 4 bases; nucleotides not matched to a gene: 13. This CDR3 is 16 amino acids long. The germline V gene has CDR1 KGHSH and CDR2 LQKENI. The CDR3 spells CASSPAVQGKADTQYF. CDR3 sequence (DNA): TGTGCCAGCTCTCCCGCGGTACAGGGGAAGGCAGATACGCAGTATTTT.

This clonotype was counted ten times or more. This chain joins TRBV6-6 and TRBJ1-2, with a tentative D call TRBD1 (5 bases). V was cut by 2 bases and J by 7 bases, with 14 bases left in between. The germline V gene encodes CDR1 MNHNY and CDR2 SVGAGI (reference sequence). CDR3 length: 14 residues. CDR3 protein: CASSYTSLGGGYTF. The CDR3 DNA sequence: TGTGCCAGCAGTTACACCTCCCTTGGGGGTGGCTACACCTTC.

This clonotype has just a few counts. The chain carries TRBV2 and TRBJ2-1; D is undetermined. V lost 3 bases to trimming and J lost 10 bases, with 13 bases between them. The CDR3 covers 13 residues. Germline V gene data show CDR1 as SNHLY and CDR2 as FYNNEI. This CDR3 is CASSESPAGEQFF. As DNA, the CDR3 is TGTGCCAGCAGTGAGAGCCCCGCCGGGGAGCAGTTCTTC. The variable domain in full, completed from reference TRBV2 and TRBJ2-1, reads EPEVTQTPSHQVTQMGQEVILRCVPISNHLYFYWYRQILGQKVEFLVSFYNNEISEKSEIFDDQFSVERPDGSNFTLKIRSTKLEDSAMYFCASSESPAGEQFFGPGTRLTVL.

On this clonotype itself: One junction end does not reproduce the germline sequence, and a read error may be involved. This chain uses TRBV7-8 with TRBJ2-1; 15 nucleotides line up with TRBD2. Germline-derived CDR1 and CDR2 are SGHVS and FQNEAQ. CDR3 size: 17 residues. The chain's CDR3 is CASSLGTSGRAYNGQFF. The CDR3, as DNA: TGTGCCAGCAGCTTAGGGACTAGCGGGAGGGCCTACAATGGGCAGTTCTTC.

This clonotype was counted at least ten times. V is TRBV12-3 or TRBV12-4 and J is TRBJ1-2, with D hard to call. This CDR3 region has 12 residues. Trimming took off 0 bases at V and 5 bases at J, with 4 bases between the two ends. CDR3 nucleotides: TGTGCCAGCAGTTTAGCGGAGTATGGCTACACCTTC. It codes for CASSLAEYGYTF.

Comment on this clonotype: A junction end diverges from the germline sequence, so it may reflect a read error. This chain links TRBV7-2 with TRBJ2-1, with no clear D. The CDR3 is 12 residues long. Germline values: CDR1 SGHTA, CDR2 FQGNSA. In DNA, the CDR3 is TGTGCCAGCAGCTTAGGGATGTCAGAGCGGTTCTTC. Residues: CASSLGMSERFF.

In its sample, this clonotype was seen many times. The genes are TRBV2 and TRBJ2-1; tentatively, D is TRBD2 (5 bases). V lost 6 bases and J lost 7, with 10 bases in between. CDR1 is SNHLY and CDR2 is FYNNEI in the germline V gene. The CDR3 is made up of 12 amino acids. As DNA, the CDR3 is TGTGCCAGCAGGGTAGCGAGGAATGAGCAGTTCTTC. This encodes CASRVARNEQFF.

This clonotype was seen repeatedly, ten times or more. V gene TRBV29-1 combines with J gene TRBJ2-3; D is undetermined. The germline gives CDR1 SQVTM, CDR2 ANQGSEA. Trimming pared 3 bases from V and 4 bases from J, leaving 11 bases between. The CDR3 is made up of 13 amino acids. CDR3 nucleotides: TGCAGCGTTGACGGGTTAGCTTCAGATACGCAGTATTTT. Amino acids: CSVDGLASDTQYF.

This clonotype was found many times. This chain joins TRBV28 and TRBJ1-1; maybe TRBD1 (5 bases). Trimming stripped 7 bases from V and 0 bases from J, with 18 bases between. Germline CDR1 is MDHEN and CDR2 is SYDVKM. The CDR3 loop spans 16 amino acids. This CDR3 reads CASTTPGAGMNTEAFF. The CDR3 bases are TGTGCCAGCACTACCCCCGGGGCGGGAATGAACACTGAAGCTTTCTTT.

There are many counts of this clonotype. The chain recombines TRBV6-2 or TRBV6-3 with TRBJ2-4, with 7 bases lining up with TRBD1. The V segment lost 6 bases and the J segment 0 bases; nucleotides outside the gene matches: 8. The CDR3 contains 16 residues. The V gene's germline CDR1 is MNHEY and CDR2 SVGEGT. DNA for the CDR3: TGTGCCAGCAGAGAGGGGGCGAAGAAAGCCAAAAACATTCAGTACTTC. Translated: CASREGAKKAKNIQYF.

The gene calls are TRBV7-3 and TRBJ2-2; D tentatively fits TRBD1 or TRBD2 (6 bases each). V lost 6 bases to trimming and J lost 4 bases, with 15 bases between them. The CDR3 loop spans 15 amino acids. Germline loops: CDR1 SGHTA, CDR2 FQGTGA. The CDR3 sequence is CASSKGGTGTGELFF. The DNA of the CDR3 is TGTGCCAGCAGTAAGGGGGGCACGGGCACCGGGGAGCTGTTTTTT.

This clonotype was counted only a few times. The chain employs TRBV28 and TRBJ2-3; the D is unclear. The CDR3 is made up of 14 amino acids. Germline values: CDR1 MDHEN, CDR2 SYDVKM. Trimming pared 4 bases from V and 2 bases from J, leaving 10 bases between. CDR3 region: CASSYLPHTDTQYF. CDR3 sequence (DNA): TGTGCCAGCAGTTATTTGCCCCACACAGATACGCAGTATTTT.

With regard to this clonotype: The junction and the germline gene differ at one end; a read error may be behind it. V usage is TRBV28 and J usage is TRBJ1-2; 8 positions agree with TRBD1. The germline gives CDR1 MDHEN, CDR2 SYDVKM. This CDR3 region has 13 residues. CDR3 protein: CASRLLTGVGHTF. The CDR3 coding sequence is TGTGCCAGCCGTTTATTGACAGGGGTTGGCCACACCTTC.